The 28 T cell receptor beta chains below come from one sample, sequenced in a study of blood T cell repertoires in COVID-19. The assay was immunoSEQ multiplex PCR, and TCRdb's table has in-frame clones only and misses some. The table has around 97,000 clones, 84% seen once. Sequenced sample: peripheral blood. The receptors shown here come from a human donor in a cohort sampled during active or convalescent COVID-19.

In its sample, this clone was seen once. V gene TRBV11-2 combines with J gene TRBJ1-4; 10 bases are shared with TRBD1. The ends lost 6 bases at V and 6 bases at J; junction bases unmatched: 7. CDR3 size: 15 residues. Germline V lookup: CDR1 SGHAT, CDR2 FQNNGV. The CDR3 here is CASSPTGTGDEKLFF. As DNA, the CDR3 is TGTGCCAGCAGTCCTACCGGGACAGGGGATGAAAAACTGTTTTTT.

This chain links TRBV5-5 with TRBJ1-2, with 9 nucleotides matching TRBD1. The length of the CDR3 is 13 residues. Germline V CDR1 and CDR2: SGHKS, YYEKEE (reference sequence). The junction had 9 bases not matched to a gene; V was cut back by 5 bases and J by 10 bases. The CDR3: CASRLDRGRDYTF. Here the CDR3 DNA reads TGTGCCAGCAGACTGGACAGGGGTAGGGACTACACCTTC.

The V gene is TRBV6-2 or TRBV6-3, the J gene TRBJ1-2; D is perhaps TRBD1 (5 bases). Germline CDR1 and CDR2: MNHEY and SVGEGT. The ends were cut back, 4 bases at V and 2 bases at J, with 14 bases in the middle. The CDR3 contains 15 residues. CDR3 DNA: TGTGCCAGCAGTTTCAAACAGGACCTCAACTATGGCTACACCTTC. Translation: CASSFKQDLNYGYTF.

This clone was seen just once. The chain's CDR3 is CASSATGGGELFF. In DNA, the CDR3 is TGTGCCAGCAGTGCTACGGGGGGAGGGGAGCTGTTTTTT. The genes are TRBV12-3 or TRBV12-4 and TRBJ2-2, with TRBD2 matching 7 bases. CDR3 length: 13 residues. Trimming cost V 5 bases and J 8 bases; bases outside gene matches: 5.

This clone was picked up many times. The genes are TRBV18 and TRBJ1-5; 7 bases are a match to TRBD1. The CDR3 loop spans 16 amino acids. Germline V gene data show CDR1 as KGHSH and CDR2 as LQKENI. Germline trimming cut 5 bases from V and 2 bases from J; bases unmatched to any gene: 9. The CDR3 DNA follows: TGTGCCAGCTCATCTGGGAAAGACAGGGGCAATCAGCCCCAGCATTTT. This gives the protein CASSSGKDRGNQPQHF.

A few counts support this clone. This rearrangement joins TRBV6-5 to TRBJ2-7, with TRBD2 matching over 12 bases. The J segment lost 2 bases and the V segment lost 6 bases, leaving 5 bases of the junction unmatched. The germline V gene has CDR1 MNHEY and CDR2 SVGAGI. The CDR3 has 15 amino acids. The CDR3 here is CASRPLAGGTYEQYF. The CDR3 DNA sequence: TGTGCCAGCAGGCCACTAGCGGGGGGCACCTACGAGCAGTACTTC.

This sequence joins TRBV3-1 (or the pseudogene TRBV3-2) and TRBJ2-7; 9 nucleotides align to TRBD1. The trim removed 2 bases at V and 3 bases at J, leaving 5 bases unmatched. This CDR3 spans 15 amino acids. Per the germline V gene, CDR1 is LGHDT and CDR2 is YNNKEL (reference sequence). CDR3 sequence reads: CASSQRDRVDYEQYF. CDR3 nucleotides: TGTGCCAGCAGCCAACGGGACAGGGTCGACTACGAGCAGTACTTC.

The V gene is TRBV28, the J gene TRBJ1-2; D perhaps matches TRBD1 (6 bases). Trimming cost V 3 bases and J 5 bases, with 13 bases left between them. There are 14 residues in the CDR3. Germline CDR1 reads MDHEN; CDR2 reads SYDVKM. CDR3 nucleotide sequence: TGTGCCAGCAGTTTTCCACCCCAGGGGTATGGCTACACCTTC. This sequence encodes CASSFPPQGYGYTF.

This clone was counted a single time. The chain combines TRBV7-9 with TRBJ2-7, with a tentative D call TRBD1 (5 bases). Germline CDR1 SEHNR, CDR2 FQNEAQ (reference sequence). The length of the CDR3 is 16 residues. V was shortened by 6 bases and J by 5 bases, with 23 bases between the two germline ends. CDR3 loop: CASSWARARAPNEQYF. The CDR3 DNA reads as TGTGCCAGCAGTTGGGCCAGGGCCAGGGCTCCCAACGAGCAGTACTTC. Based on the CDR3 plus reference TRBV7-9 and TRBJ2-7, the full variable domain is DTGVSQNPRHKITKRGQNVTFRCDPISEHNRLYWYRQTLGQGPEFLTYFQNEAQLEKSRLLSDRFSAERPKGSFSTLEIQRTEQGDSAMYLCASSWARARAPNEQYFGPGTRLTVT.

This clone turned up a few times. The chain recombines TRBV2 with TRBJ1-6; 7 nucleotides align to TRBD1. The CDR3 loop spans 14 amino acids. V shed 5 bases and J 9 bases; nucleotides not matched to a gene: 7. Germline CDR1 is SNHLY and CDR2 is FYNNEI. CDR3 in amino acids: CASSYDRAGSPLHF. The CDR3 DNA reads TGTGCCAGCAGTTATGACAGGGCTGGTTCACCCCTCCACTTT. The whole variable domain, filled in from reference TRBV2 and TRBJ1-6, reads EPEVTQTPSHQVTQMGQEVILRCVPISNHLYFYWYRQILGQKVEFLVSFYNNEISEKSEIFDDQFSVERPDGSNFTLKIRSTKLEDSAMYFCASSYDRAGSPLHFGNGTRLTVT.

The chain uses TRBV2 and TRBJ2-7; 7 nucleotides line up with TRBD2. Germline CDR1 SNHLY, CDR2 FYNNEI. The CDR3 is 15 amino acids. V lost 4 bases and J lost 1; bases outside the gene matches: 7. Here the CDR3 reads CASSGGRVQSYEQYF. The CDR3 coding sequence is TGTGCCAGCAGTGGAGGGAGGGTACAATCCTACGAGCAGTACTTC.

This clone was seen a few times. The chain has TRBV5-1 and TRBJ1-1; D may be TRBD1 (6 bases). Trimming shortened V by 6 bases and J by 3 bases, and 21 bases separated the two germline ends. CDR3 length: 16 amino acids. Germline values: CDR1 SGHRS, CDR2 YFSETQ. CDR3 sequence (DNA): TGCGCCAGCAATGGCAGGGGCTACGGTTTGGACACTGAAGCTTTCTTT. Translation: CASNGRGYGLDTEAFF.

The chain couples TRBV12-5 to TRBJ1-3; TRBD1 agrees at 9 bases. Looked up from germline, CDR1 is LGHNT and CDR2 is FRNRAP. CDR3 length: 16 amino acids. With V trimmed by 7 bases and J by 2 bases, 9 bases remained unmatched. The CDR3 DNA follows: TGTGCTAGTGCCCCCCCGGGACAGGGTCCTGGAAACACCATATATTTT. Translating it yields CASAPPGQGPGNTIYF.

This chain connects TRBV5-1 to TRBJ2-1; D possibly corresponds to TRBD1 (5 bases). CDR1 is SGHRS and CDR2 is YFSETQ in the germline V gene. Trimming shortened V by 5 bases and J by 5 bases, and 11 bases separated the two germline ends. This CDR3 is 13 amino acids long. The CDR3: CASRVGLDNEQFF. The CDR3, as DNA: TGCGCCAGCAGGGTGGGGCTAGACAATGAGCAGTTCTTC. The full variable domain, in which reference TRBV5-1 and TRBJ2-1 provide the parts outside the CDR3, is KAGVTQTPRYLIKTRGQQVTLSCSPISGHRSVSWYQQTPGQGLQFLFEYFSETQRNKGNFPGRFSGRQFSNSRSEMNVSTLELGDSALYLCASRVGLDNEQFFGPGTRLTVL.

The chain is built from TRBV4-3 and TRBJ2-1, with TRBD2 matching 8 bases. Germline CDR1 is LGHNA and CDR2 is YSLEER. The CDR3 loop spans 17 amino acids. V gave up 3 bases and J gave up 0 bases; unmatched junction bases: 7. CDR3 sequence (DNA): TGCGCCAGCAGCCATCCCCGACTAGCGAGCTCCTACAATGAGCAGTTCTTC. The encoded protein is CASSHPRLASSYNEQFF.

The rearrangement joins TRBV5-1 to TRBJ1-3; 9 nucleotides match TRBD1. V trimming: 3 bases; J trimming: 2 bases; junction bases outside the gene matches: 3. The CDR3 has 15 residues. Germline CDR1 reads SGHRS; CDR2 reads YFSETQ. CDR3 sequence reads: CASSSTGGTGNTIYF. DNA of the CDR3: TGCGCCAGCAGCTCGACAGGGGGGACTGGAAACACCATATATTTT. Looking up the rest from reference TRBV5-1 and TRBJ1-3 gives the full variable domain: KAGVTQTPRYLIKTRGQQVTLSCSPISGHRSVSWYQQTPGQGLQFLFEYFSETQRNKGNFPGRFSGRQFSNSRSEMNVSTLELGDSALYLCASSSTGGTGNTIYFGEGSWLTVV.

The J gene is TRBJ2-3, the V gene TRBV27; TRBD2 agrees at 13 bases. V shed 6 bases and J 4 bases; nucleotides not matched to a gene: 4. The CDR3 is 15 residues long. Germline V gives CDR1 MNHEY, CDR2 SMNVEV (reference sequence). The CDR3 protein is CASRPGLAGPDTQYF. The DNA of the CDR3 is TGTGCCAGCAGACCGGGACTAGCGGGGCCAGATACGCAGTATTTT.

The genes are TRBV6-1 and TRBJ1-2; TRBD1 aligns across 11 bases. Germline loops: CDR1 MNHNS, CDR2 SASEGT. The CDR3 spans 16 residues. Losses at the gene ends were 2 bases for V and 2 bases for J; bases not matched to a gene: 4. This chain's CDR3 is CASSERDRGMNYGYTF. CDR3 coding DNA: TGTGCCAGCAGTGAAAGGGACAGGGGGATGAACTATGGCTACACCTTC.

The chain recombines TRBV5-1 with TRBJ2-3, with 9 positions matching TRBD1. The CDR3 extends over 17 amino acids. V trimming: 3 bases; J trimming: 1 base; junction bases outside the gene matches: 9. Germline CDR1 is SGHRS and CDR2 is YFSETQ. The CDR3 is CASSWDREIGGTDTQYF. The CDR3, as DNA: TGCGCCAGCAGCTGGGACAGGGAGATCGGGGGCACAGATACGCAGTATTTT.

This clone was observed a handful of times. The chain links TRBV27 to TRBJ2-7; 8 nucleotides agree with TRBD1. The CDR3 loop spans 13 amino acids. Germline V gene data show CDR1 as MNHEY and CDR2 as SMNVEV (reference sequence). The trim removed 3 bases at V and 5 bases at J, leaving 3 bases unmatched. The CDR3 loop reads CASSLTGVHEQYF. The DNA of the CDR3 is TGTGCCAGCAGTTTGACAGGGGTTCACGAGCAGTACTTC.

V is TRBV3-1 (or the pseudogene TRBV3-2) and J is TRBJ1-1, with D perhaps TRBD1 (6 bases). The CDR3 has 14 residues. Trimming took off 4 bases at V and 2 bases at J, with 11 bases between the two ends. Germline CDR1 reads LGHDT; CDR2 reads YNNKEL (reference sequence). CDR3: CASSPTGFNTEAFF. For the CDR3, the DNA is TGTGCCAGCAGCCCGACAGGATTTAACACTGAAGCTTTCTTT.

V gene TRBV7-3 combines with J gene TRBJ1-1; 7 bases are a match to TRBD1. The trim removed 3 bases at V and 1 base at J, leaving 2 bases unmatched. The CDR3 spans 14 residues. Germline V lookup: CDR1 SGHTA, CDR2 FQGTGA. The DNA for the CDR3 is TGTGCCAGCAGCTTGGGGACAGCGAACACTGAAGCTTTCTTT. Translating it yields CASSLGTANTEAFF.

The chain uses TRBV7-6 and TRBJ2-1, with TRBD1 matching over 8 bases. V lost 5 bases to trimming and J lost 7 bases; unmatched junction nucleotides: 13. The V gene's germline CDR1 is SGHVS and CDR2 FNYEAQ. This CDR3 region has 16 residues. The CDR3 loop is CASSPRLGQGANEQFF. CDR3 DNA: TGTGCCAGCAGCCCACGTCTCGGGCAGGGGGCGAATGAGCAGTTCTTC. Together with reference TRBV7-6 and TRBJ2-1, the CDR3 gives the full variable domain: GAGVSQSPRYKVTKRGQDVALRCDPISGHVSLYWYRQALGQGPEFLTYFNYEAQQDKSGLPNDRFSAERPEGSISTLTIQRTEQRDSAMYRCASSPRLGQGANEQFFGPGTRLTVL.

The J gene is TRBJ1-4, the V gene TRBV19, with D tentatively TRBD1 (5 bases). The CDR3 has 14 amino acids. The V and J ends lost 7 bases and 8 bases respectively, with 17 bases between them. The germline V gene has CDR1 LNHDA and CDR2 SQIVND (reference sequence). CDR3 nucleotides: TGTGCCAGTACACCTGGGAGGGGAGGAGAAAAACTGTTTTTT. Protein sequence: CASTPGRGGEKLFF.

The chain is built from TRBV7-8 and TRBJ2-1, with 10 bases lining up with TRBD1. CDR3 length: 15 amino acids. In germline, CDR1 is SGHVS, CDR2 FQNEAQ. V dropped 6 bases and J dropped 4; count of bases not matched to a gene: 6. This CDR3 is CASRPPGQGYNEQFF. The CDR3 region has the DNA TGTGCCAGCAGACCACCGGGACAGGGGTACAATGAGCAGTTCTTC.

The V gene is TRBV28, the J gene TRBJ1-6; D gene unclear. V lost 3 bases and J 0 bases, leaving 12 bases between the germline ends. Germline V gives CDR1 MDHEN, CDR2 SYDVKM. The CDR3 extends over 17 amino acids. In DNA form, the CDR3 reads TGTGCCAGCAGTTTTGGAGGCGCGCTCTCCTATAATTCACCCCTCCACTTT. Protein: CASSFGGALSYNSPLHF.

The chain recombines TRBV18 with TRBJ2-3, with 8 bases identical to TRBD1. The V and J ends lost 4 bases and 0 bases, in that order; junction bases with no gene match: 15. Germline lookup yields CDR1 KGHSH and CDR2 LQKENI. The CDR3 is made up of 19 amino acids. The CDR3 DNA sequence: TGTGCCAGCTCACACAGGACAGGGAGAAATCCAACTAGCACAGATACGCAGTATTTT. This gives the protein CASSHRTGRNPTSTDTQYF.

This clone was picked up a small number of times. The J gene is TRBJ2-5, the V gene TRBV11-2; a weak D match, TRBD2 (7 bases). The CDR3 is 15 residues long. Germline V gene lookup returns CDR1 SGHAT and CDR2 FQNNGV. V lost 1 base and J lost 5, with 14 bases in between. CDR3 coding DNA: TGTGCCAGCAGCTTAGTTGGCGGGGGCCCCGAGACCCAGTACTTC. It translates to CASSLVGGGPETQYF.